One sample yielded the 21 T cell receptor beta chains listed below, sequenced in a study of human T cells and chemical hapten exposure. A single record per CDR3 protein comes from TCRdb applying MiXCR to the RACE reads. The repertoire holds almost 40,000 distinct CDR3 sequences, with roughly 7.2% as singletons. As to time point: pre-sensitization, week 0. Treatment of the sample: therapeutic diphenylcyclopropenone sensitization with weekly scalp DPC. Sequences were derived from whole blood, sampled in connection with sensitization to the hapten diphenylcyclopropenone (DPC). These receptors all stem from a woman aged 50 to 60 with alopecia areata. Some clones in this sample may be carry-over from other donors' samples.

The table lists this clonotype with many counts. The V call is TRBV19, the J call TRBJ2-1, with a weak D call TRBD1 (5 bases). This CDR3 is built from 17 residues. Germline assignment: CDR1 LNHDA and CDR2 SQIVND (reference sequence). V dropped 4 bases and J dropped 3 bases, with 19 bases sitting between them. The CDR3 region has the DNA TGTGCCAGTAGTAACGACGGACACCAGGGAAGCTACAATGAGCAGTTCTTC. Translation gives CASSNDGHQGSYNEQFF.

The rearrangement joins TRBV7-9 to TRBJ2-7, with D perhaps matching TRBD2 (5 bases). Looked up from germline, CDR1 is SEHNR and CDR2 is FQNEAQ (reference sequence). The V end lost 1 base, the J end lost 2 bases, and 9 bases lay between the germline ends. CDR3 length: 14 residues. The CDR3 DNA reads TGTGCCAGCAGCTTAGGCGGGTTAACCTACGAGCAGTACTTC. This sequence encodes CASSLGGLTYEQYF.

There are many counts of this clonotype. The J gene is TRBJ2-1, the V gene TRBV20-1, with a weak D call TRBD1 (6 bases). The V end was cut by 6 bases, the J end by 2 bases, with 17 bases between. The CDR3 has 15 residues. The germline CDR1 and CDR2 sequences are DFQATT and SNEGSKA (reference sequence). CDR3 DNA: TGCAGTGCCAAAAGGGGGACGACCACCTACAATGAGCAGTTCTTC. It codes for CSAKRGTTTYNEQFF.

This clonotype occurred many times. The V gene is TRBV11-3, the J gene TRBJ1-1; unclear D gene. This CDR3 contains 15 residues. V was pared by 1 base and J by 3 bases, with 12 bases between. CDR1 is SGHNT and CDR2 is YENEEA in the germline V gene. CDR3 DNA sequence: TGTGCCAGCAGCTTAGTGGGGAGCGGGGACACTGAAGCTTTCTTT. As protein: CASSLVGSGDTEAFF.

This clonotype was detected a few times. This chain uses TRBV7-9 with TRBJ2-1, with D tentatively TRBD2 (6 bases). The CDR3 has 16 amino acids. Deletions cut 5 bases from V and 0 bases from J, with 14 bases between. Germline CDR1 reads SEHNR; CDR2 reads FQNEAQ (reference sequence). The DNA for the CDR3 is TGTGCCAGCAGCCCTATAGCGGTATTCTCCTACAATGAGCAGTTCTTC. Its protein is CASSPIAVFSYNEQFF.

This clonotype has a count of ten or more. The J gene is TRBJ2-7, the V gene TRBV28; the D gene is possibly TRBD2 (5 bases). The CDR3 totals 14 residues. V was trimmed by 3 bases and J by 5 bases, leaving 14 bases between them. Germline CDR1 and CDR2: MDHEN and SYDVKM. CDR3 amino acids: CASSFSRGINEQYF. CDR3 nucleotide sequence: TGTGCCAGCAGTTTTTCTAGAGGGATTAACGAGCAGTACTTC.

In its sample, this clonotype was seen many times. V gene TRBV14 combines with J gene TRBJ1-5, with TRBD1 matching 7 bases. Germline lookup yields CDR1 SGHDN and CDR2 FVKESK. There are 16 residues in the CDR3. V trimming: 3 bases; J trimming: 3 bases; junction bases outside the gene matches: 8. The CDR3 DNA sequence: TGTGCCAGCAGCCATTTTGACAGGGCCCTCAATCAGCCCCAGCATTTT. Its translation: CASSHFDRALNQPQHF.

The rearrangement joins TRBV9 to TRBJ1-2; D might be TRBD1 (6 bases). CDR3 length: 15 residues. Germline lookup yields CDR1 SGDLS and CDR2 YYNGEE. Trimming removed 2 bases from V and 4 bases from J, with 15 bases in between. This CDR3 reads CASSVDAQGRYGYTF. For the CDR3, the DNA is TGTGCCAGCAGCGTCGACGCACAGGGCCGCTATGGCTACACCTTC.

The sample holds many counts of this clonotype. V is TRBV29-1 and J is TRBJ2-6; TRBD1 matches at 9 bases. Germline CDR1 reads SQVTM; CDR2 reads ANQGSEA. This CDR3 contains 16 residues. The trim removed 6 bases at V and 3 bases at J, leaving 9 bases unmatched. This chain's CDR3 is CSVFQQGALGANVLTF. CDR3 bases: TGCAGCGTATTCCAACAGGGGGCGCTTGGGGCCAACGTCCTGACTTTC.

This clonotype was detected many times. CDR3 loop: CASSLQRAHYEQYF. The CDR3 bases are TGTGCCAGCAGCCTACAGCGGGCCCACTACGAGCAGTACTTC. This chain joins TRBV7-2 and TRBJ2-7; TRBD2 might be the D (6 bases). The CDR3 is made up of 14 amino acids. V was cut by 5 bases and J by 3 bases, with 14 bases left in between. Germline CDR1 is SGHTA and CDR2 is FQGNSA.

This clonotype was counted between two and nine times. The chain has TRBV5-1 and TRBJ2-2; 10 positions agree with TRBD2. The V and J ends lost 0 bases and 5 bases, in that order; junction bases with no gene match: 4. The CDR3 consists of 16 residues. Germline V CDR1 and CDR2: SGHRS, YFSETQ. The CDR3 spells CASSLEGSGRTGELFF. CDR3 DNA sequence: TGCGCCAGCAGCTTGGAGGGTAGCGGGAGGACCGGGGAGCTGTTTTTT.

This clonotype occurred many times. This sequence joins TRBV7-6 and TRBJ2-2, with D uncertain. Germline V gene lookup returns CDR1 SGHVS and CDR2 FNYEAQ. The CDR3 runs to 12 residues. Trimming took off 3 bases at V and 9 bases at J, with 8 bases between the two ends. The CDR3 reads CASSFVYRELFF. CDR3 nucleotides: TGTGCCAGCAGCTTTGTCTACCGGGAGCTGTTTTTT.

The gene calls are TRBV28 and TRBJ1-1, with D perhaps TRBD1 (5 bases). The CDR3 has 12 residues. Trimming removed 7 bases at V and 6 bases at J, with 12 bases between. Germline values: CDR1 MDHEN, CDR2 SYDVKM. CDR3 in DNA: TGTGCCAGCAACCCCCGGACACCTGAAGCTTTCTTT. It is translated as CASNPRTPEAFF.

This chain links TRBV6-5 with TRBJ2-5, with TRBD1 as a possible D gene (6 bases). The germline V gene has CDR1 MNHEY and CDR2 SVGAGI. The CDR3 consists of 11 residues. V dropped 10 bases and J dropped 5 bases, with 11 bases sitting between them. The CDR3 loop is CATTGSETQYF. As DNA, the CDR3 is TGTGCCACCACAGGGTCGGAGACCCAGTACTTC.

This clonotype was seen at least ten times. V usage is TRBV29-1 and J usage is TRBJ2-3, with 7 bases aligning to TRBD2. V trimming: 4 bases; J trimming: 0 bases; junction bases outside the gene matches: 4. The V gene's germline CDR1 is SQVTM and CDR2 ANQGSEA. This CDR3 is built from 14 residues. The CDR3: CSVVLADSTDTQYF. The CDR3 DNA is TGCAGCGTTGTCCTAGCGGACAGCACAGATACGCAGTATTTT.

The rearrangement joins TRBV20-1 to TRBJ2-5; a weak D match, TRBD2 (5 bases). This CDR3 has 14 residues. Germline lookup yields CDR1 DFQATT and CDR2 SNEGSKA (reference sequence). Trimming took off 6 bases at V and 2 bases at J, with 16 bases between the two ends. The CDR3, as DNA: TGCAGTGCCGTAGCGACCAACCTACAAGAGACCCAGTACTTC. As protein: CSAVATNLQETQYF.

The chain uses TRBV7-8 and TRBJ2-1; 8 bases agree with TRBD2. This CDR3 comprises 14 residues. Germline CDR1 and CDR2: SGHVS and FQNEAQ. V shed 1 base, J shed 9 bases, and the junction held 5 bases outside the gene matches. The CDR3 nucleotides are TGTGCCAGCAGCTTAGTGACTAGCGTGCTTGAGCAGTTCTTC. Amino acids: CASSLVTSVLEQFF.

The chain uses TRBV7-3 and TRBJ1-2, with 11 bases that match TRBD1. V lost 2 bases, J lost 8 bases, and 10 bases stayed unmatched. Germline CDR1 and CDR2: SGHTA and FQGTGA. This CDR3 has 16 amino acids. Here the CDR3 reads CASSLDRGQGAQGYTF. DNA for the CDR3: TGTGCCAGCAGCTTAGATCGCGGACAGGGGGCGCAGGGCTACACCTTC.

Ten or more counts support this clonotype. The chain couples TRBV6-5 to TRBJ2-5, with D hard to call. V was trimmed by 0 bases and J by 4 bases, leaving 12 bases between them. The CDR3 extends over 15 amino acids. Germline CDR1 and CDR2: MNHEY and SVGAGI. As DNA, the CDR3 is TGTGCCAGCAGTTACTCGAGTGTAAAGGGAGAGACCCAGTACTTC. Its translation: CASSYSSVKGETQYF.

This clonotype was counted many times. The rearrangement links TRBV4-3 to TRBJ2-3; 7 bases fit TRBD2. CDR3 size: 17 residues. The trim removed 0 bases at V and 6 bases at J, leaving 12 bases unmatched. CDR1 and CDR2 (germline): LGHNA, YSLEER. This CDR3 reads CASSQDGGGAVGDTQYF. The CDR3 nucleotides read TGCGCCAGCAGCCAAGATGGGGGAGGGGCCGTAGGGGATACGCAGTATTTT.

Remarks on this clonotype: A read error may be the cause here, since a much bigger clone is one base away. The V call is TRBV12-5, the J call TRBJ2-2, with a possible D match to TRBD2 (7 bases). This CDR3 has 14 residues. CDR1 is LGHNT, CDR2 FRNRAP, per germline. CDR3 in amino acids: CASGHLGGPGELIF. In DNA form, the CDR3 reads TGTGCTAGTGGTCACCTCGGGGGGCCCGGGGAGCTGATTTTT.